A single sample is the source of the 2 T cell receptor beta chains below, sequenced in a study of blood T cell repertoires in COVID-19. Using immunoSEQ multiplex PCR, the repertoire was profiled, and TCRdb retains in-frame clones only, with some absent. The sample contains about 150,000 clones, 85% to 90% of which appear only once. The sample consisted of peripheral blood. These receptor sequences come from a man aged 60 to 75 with active or convalescent COVID-19.

The chain uses TRBV7-8 and TRBJ2-7; 15 positions agree with TRBD2. This CDR3 is built from 17 residues. Germline V gene data show CDR1 as SGHVS and CDR2 as FQNEAQ. V lost 2 bases to trimming and J lost 1 base; unmatched junction nucleotides: 3. In nucleotides, the CDR3 is TGTGCCAGCAGCTTAAGTGGGACTAGCGGGAGGTCCTACGAGCAGTACTTC. Its protein is CASSLSGTSGRSYEQYF.

The gene calls are TRBV11-2 and TRBJ1-3; D unresolved. The V end lost 1 base, the J end lost 4 bases, and 5 bases lay between the germline ends. Germline V gene lookup returns CDR1 SGHAT and CDR2 FQNNGV. CDR3 size: 13 residues. CDR3 sequence (DNA): TGTGCCAGCAGCTTAGGGCAGGGAAACACCATATATTTT. As protein: CASSLGQGNTIYF.